This TCR beta chain was sequenced during a study of metastatic and nonmetastatic thyroid tumors. Across the study: Malignant thyroid and benign thyroid patients provided blood and tumor or nodule tissue whose repertoires were compared. General study findings and limits: Relative to benign nodules, malignant thyroid tumors were reportedly characterized by significantly elevated TCR beta diversity in blood and tumor.

Original methodology: Clinicopathological groups supplied CDR3 differences that were used to build a distant-metastasis classifier for papillary thyroid cancer. TCRdb re-analyzed the PCR reads through MiXCR. The V and J calls were not made by the authors but by TCRdb's processing. The sample includes approximately 20,000 clones, about a quarter of them seen just once. CDR3 length: 14 amino acids. The germline CDR1 and CDR2 sequences are WSHSY and SAAADI. Trimming stripped 2 bases from V and 0 bases from J, with 7 bases between. None of the patients had undergone any treatment ahead of thyroid surgery. This clone is medium-sized (0.01 to 0.1%) in the sample. Antigen unknown. The same CDR3 can be traced to other DNA sequences in this sample.

Material for sequencing was tumor tissue. The V gene is TRBV10-2, the J gene TRBJ1-1; TRBD1 is a possible D gene (5 bases). The source of this sequence is a female donor with papillary thyroid cancer or a benign thyroid nodule (not recorded which). Some clones in this sample may be carry-over from other donors' samples. The CDR3, as DNA: TGCGCCAGCAGTGAGCAGGGTGTGAACACTGAAGCTTTCTTT. This encodes CASSEQGVNTEAFF.